This entry lists 19 T cell receptor beta chains sequenced from one sample in a study of monozygotic twins with inflammatory bowel disease. With the 5' RACE reads reprocessed, TCRdb shows one record per CDR3 protein and no DNA. The ten most abundant clones cover approximately 2.8% of a sample with about 160,000 distinct CDR3 sequences. The specimen was blood. These receptors came from a human donor with ulcerative colitis or Crohn's disease, or a healthy co-twin of an affected twin (not recorded which).

The genes are TRBV19 and TRBJ1-1; the D call of TRBD1 rests on TCRdb alone, since no DNA is present to check it. CDR3 size: 14 residues. Germline values: CDR1 LNHDA, CDR2 SQIVND (reference sequence). CDR3: CASSSSSGGTEAFF.

The CDR3 protein is CASSVVPKTSPTGELFF. The gene calls are TRBV9 and TRBJ2-2; TCRdb returns TRBD2, unconfirmable since there is no DNA. Germline values: CDR1 SGDLS, CDR2 YYNGEE. This CDR3 region has 17 residues.

This CDR3 reads CASLRAGSYEQYF. The chain carries TRBV6-5 and TRBJ2-7. This CDR3 contains 13 residues. In germline, CDR1 is MNHEY, CDR2 SVGAGI.

The V gene is TRBV24-1, the J gene TRBJ2-2; TCRdb's D call of TRBD1 is untestable without DNA. Germline values: CDR1 KGHDR, CDR2 SFDVKD. The CDR3 is made up of 16 amino acids. CDR3 amino acids: CATSDSGQGNTGELFF.

The chain employs TRBV5-5 and TRBJ1-4; TCRdb outputs TRBD1, but without DNA this stays unchecked. This CDR3 contains 15 residues. The germline CDR1 and CDR2 sequences are SGHKS and YYEKEE (reference sequence). CDR3 protein: CASSLWTATNEKLFF.

The rearrangement uses TRBV12-3 or TRBV12-4 and TRBJ2-7; TCRdb proposes TRBD1, but this gene call is untestable without DNA. The CDR3 loop spans 15 amino acids. CDR3 amino acids: CASSTDREPSYKQYF.

V gene TRBV15 combines with J gene TRBJ1-1. The CDR3 has 13 residues. In germline, CDR1 is LNHNV, CDR2 YYDKDF (reference sequence). This CDR3 is CATASRMNTEAFF.

The chain links TRBV15 to TRBJ2-1; the D gene TCRdb calls, TRBD2, cannot be checked with no DNA. This CDR3 contains 14 residues. CDR1 and CDR2 (germline): LNHNV, YYDKDF (reference sequence). The CDR3 region is CATSRDQRANEQFF.

J is TRBJ2-1 and V is TRBV4-3; the TRBD1 assignment by TCRdb is unverifiable without DNA. CDR3 length: 18 amino acids. CDR1 and CDR2 (germline): LGHNA, YSLEER. The CDR3 region is CASSQILPGQGSYNEQFF.

The CDR3 loop is CATSRVASSYNEQFF. V usage is TRBV15 and J usage is TRBJ2-1. The CDR3 runs to 15 residues. Germline V lookup: CDR1 LNHNV, CDR2 YYDKDF (reference sequence).

This chain connects TRBV7-3 to TRBJ2-2. CDR1 and CDR2 from the germline V gene are SGHTA and FQGTGA. This CDR3 region has 12 residues. This CDR3 is CASSFYTGELFF.

The chain has TRBV5-4 and TRBJ1-2; TCRdb names TRBD1, which stays unverified in the absence of DNA. The CDR3 length is 13 residues. Germline CDR1 is SGHNT and CDR2 is YYREEE (reference sequence). CDR3 amino acids: CASSQIRGDGYTF.

The chain recombines TRBV7-3 with TRBJ2-1; without DNA, the TCRdb call of TRBD1 cannot be checked. Germline CDR1 and CDR2: SGHTA and FQGTGA. The CDR3 has 15 amino acids. CDR3: CASSSTGTGNNEQFF.

V usage is TRBV18 and J usage is TRBJ2-2; the D call of TRBD2 rests on TCRdb alone, since no DNA is present to check it. Per the germline V gene, CDR1 is KGHSH and CDR2 is LQKENI. The CDR3 consists of 15 residues. CDR3 residues: CASSMSGGRTGELFF.

The chain links TRBV29-1 to TRBJ2-5. CDR3 length: 13 amino acids. Germline V gene lookup returns CDR1 SQVTM and CDR2 ANQGSEA. The CDR3 loop reads CSVDDDSQETQYF.

The chain joins TRBV20-1 to TRBJ2-2; TCRdb picks TRBD2, but there is no DNA to check that call. Germline CDR1 and CDR2: DFQATT and SNEGSKA (reference sequence). This CDR3 region has 14 residues. CDR3 region: CSARLAGRTGELFF.

This chain connects TRBV28 to TRBJ2-7; TCRdb gives TRBD2 as the D gene, but with no DNA this cannot be confirmed. The CDR3 contains 16 residues. Germline CDR1 is MDHEN and CDR2 is SYDVKM. This CDR3 is CASSLSSGWNSYEQYF.

The CDR3 is CAISDTPQETQYF. The chain is built from TRBV10-3 and TRBJ2-5. This CDR3 has 13 amino acids. The germline CDR1 and CDR2 sequences are ENHRY and SYGVKD.

V is TRBV12-3 or TRBV12-4 and J is TRBJ2-3; TCRdb reports TRBD2, a call that lacks DNA to check it against. This CDR3 spans 16 amino acids. CDR3: CASSMTGTSGIDTQYF.